These T cell receptor beta chains were read from a single sample in a study of T cell responses to AZD1222 COVID-19 vaccine. Using immunoSEQ multiplex PCR, the repertoire was profiled, and TCRdb retains in-frame clones only, with some absent. Of roughly 120,000 clones in the sample, 90% to 95% were seen once. The sample was peripheral blood, taken on day 0 of AZD1222 vaccination. These receptors came from an adult in good health. Each CDR3 is given without its conserved first and last residue. Each record gives: V gene, CDR3 protein.

TRBV7-9,ASTKRGLGEADTQY
TRBV6-5,ASSTSPSGDTEAF
TRBV30,AWSPMTGETYEQY
TRBV19,ASSMGQGALFGNQPQH
TRBV27,ASSFGLGTEAF
TRBV6-5,ASSYRNTRQGGEQY
TRBV4-2,ASSQVWRHTDSYEQY
TRBV19,ASSPLGTEAF
TRBV6-5,ATRRTSGTYNEQF
TRBV6-5,ASSYRGGPYNEQF
TRBV9,ASSVTSGRTGGELF
TRBV5-1,ASSLTVQETQY
TRBV15,ATSRGWSGAGNTIY
TRBV12-3/TRBV12-4,ASSAAVDGEQY
TRBV5-1,ASSLDSLNEKLF
TRBV5-1,ASSFLTSGSVGNEQF
TRBV11-3,ASSRTLQETQY
TRBV2,ASSNKVAGAYNEQF
TRBV18,ASSPLWSDRGTGELF
TRBV7-8,ASSLVPGGETQY
TRBV4-3,ASSQAWQGSNSPLH
TRBV6-5,ASSYPSREGADTQY
TRBV4-3,ASSQGASGSLYEQY
TRBV6-5,ASGKTDYYGYT
TRBV10-3,AISAVGSNSGNTIY
TRBV2,ASSQTVTGELF
TRBV5-1,ASSSPGTGPSPQGYT
TRBV12-3/TRBV12-4,ASSIGHSYT
TRBV5-1,ASSLSAGSGNEQF
TRBV7-9,ASSPETEAF
TRBV11-2,ASSFRGALSAGELF
TRBV12-3/TRBV12-4,ASSFVGQRNL
TRBV19,ASTASGTYT
TRBV6-5,ASSLITEGELF
TRBV2,ASSGGREFEQF
TRBV2,ASSEATGTYNEQF
TRBV7-3,ASSLGWESGANVLT
TRBV7-9,ASSLGRDSGTGDTEAF
TRBV29-1,SVGAGANEKLF
TRBV24-1,ATSDTTGSGETQY
TRBV27,ASSLLGGPRDEQF
TRBV29-1,SVRQQGYEAF
TRBV7-2,ASTSGGGLQEQY
TRBV6-5,ASSYFRNYGYT
TRBV9,ASSVVGASGTDTQY
TRBV24-1,ATGGGGEKLF
TRBV14,ASSQVGGGANVLT
TRBV5-1,ASSLDGGRTSSYNEQF
TRBV2,ASSEAGSERDSTDTQY
TRBV28,ACSKGPRSYNEQF
TRBV18,ASSPSGGLLTDTQY